This T cell receptor (beta chain) came from a study of vaccination and CD4 T cells after COVID-19. The wider study: Overlapping peptides of the spike proteins of SARS-CoV-2, HCoV-NL63, HCoV-OC43 and HCoV-229E were used for cell stimulation.

Sample treatment: approximately 11-day PBMC culture with coronavirus spike peptide pools or control peptides (ViraFEST assay). Germline V gene lookup returns CDR1 KGHDR and CDR2 SFDVKD. Trimming took 8 bases from V and 8 from J; bases not matched to a gene: 4. The CDR3 has 11 amino acids. Researchers used the Oncomine TCR Beta short-read assay to sequence DNA from cultured CD4+ T cells. TCRdb used MiXCR to reprocess the PCR reads, holding one entry per CDR3 protein. The profile shows about 20,000 distinct CDR3 sequences, under 60% of them singletons. This clonotype has more than one count but fewer than ten. The antigen remains unidentified.

The input for sequencing was CD4+ T cells from blood, cultured in vitro, taken after SARS-CoV-2 vaccination. The V and J genes are TRBV24-1 and TRBJ1-2, with 7 bases aligning to TRBD1. This receptor was obtained from a human donor who had recovered from COVID-19. This chain's CDR3 is CATMSGGGYTF. The CDR3 DNA reads TGTGCCACCATGTCAGGGGGAGGCTACACCTTC.